This T cell receptor (beta chain) stems from a study of cytomegalovirus exposure and HLA in healthy donors. For the study at large: The platform used for the roughly 110 validation repertoires matched that of the 650 to 750 first-cohort repertoires, a later analysis reported. The study's findings and limits: For cytomegalovirus status, the classifier reportedly gave diagnoses with high specificity and sensitivity. Generally TCR sequences proved uncommon, though certain public TCRs appeared in numerous donors.

The donors were members of the validation cohort comprising approximately 110 subjects, separate from the approximately 630-subject first cohort. Clones were read by immunoSEQ multiplex PCR, and TCRdb kept only the in-frame ones, dropping some. The table includes roughly 98,000 clones, 87% detected once. Note on this clone: Its antigen is as yet unknown.

CDR3 length: 14 residues. The germline CDR1 and CDR2 sequences are MNHNS and SASEGT. V gave up 8 bases and J gave up 7 bases; unmatched junction bases: 4. The clonotype comes from a woman aged 25 to 39 in good health and CMV-seronegative. The sample was PBMCs. The J gene is TRBJ2-1, the V gene TRBV6-1; 14 bases match TRBD2. CDR3 sequence reads: CASLTSGRGNEQFF. In DNA form, the CDR3 reads TGTGCCAGCCTGACTAGCGGGAGGGGGAATGAGCAGTTCTTC.